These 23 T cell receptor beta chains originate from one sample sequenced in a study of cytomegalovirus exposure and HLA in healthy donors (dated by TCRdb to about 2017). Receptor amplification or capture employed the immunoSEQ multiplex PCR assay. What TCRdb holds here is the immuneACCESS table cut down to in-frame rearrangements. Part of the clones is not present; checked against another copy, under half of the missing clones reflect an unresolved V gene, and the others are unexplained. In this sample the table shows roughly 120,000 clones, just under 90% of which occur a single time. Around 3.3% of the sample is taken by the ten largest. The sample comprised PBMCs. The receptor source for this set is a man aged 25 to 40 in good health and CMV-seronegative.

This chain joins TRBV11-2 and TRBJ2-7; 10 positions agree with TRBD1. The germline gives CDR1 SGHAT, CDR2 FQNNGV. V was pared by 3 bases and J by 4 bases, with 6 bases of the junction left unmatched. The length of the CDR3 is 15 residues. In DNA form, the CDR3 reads TGTGCCAGCAGCTTTAAGGCGGGACAGGGGTACGAGCAGTACTTC. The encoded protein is CASSFKAGQGYEQYF.

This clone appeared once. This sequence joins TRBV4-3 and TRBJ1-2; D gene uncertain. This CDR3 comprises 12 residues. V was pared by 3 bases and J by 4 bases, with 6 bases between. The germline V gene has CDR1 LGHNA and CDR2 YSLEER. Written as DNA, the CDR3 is TGCGCCAGCAGCCAGGCCCCCTATGGCTACACCTTC. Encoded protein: CASSQAPYGYTF.

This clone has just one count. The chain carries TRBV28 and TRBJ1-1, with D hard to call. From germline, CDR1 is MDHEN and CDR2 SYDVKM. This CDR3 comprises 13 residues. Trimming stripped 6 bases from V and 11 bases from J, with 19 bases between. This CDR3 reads CASSNTLQRWAFF. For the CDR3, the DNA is TGTGCCAGCAGCAACACCTTGCAACGCTGGGCTTTCTTT.

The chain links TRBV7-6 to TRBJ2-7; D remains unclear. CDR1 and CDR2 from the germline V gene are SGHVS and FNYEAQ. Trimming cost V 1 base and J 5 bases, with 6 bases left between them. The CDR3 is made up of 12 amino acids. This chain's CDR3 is CASSLVADEQYF. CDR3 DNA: TGTGCCAGCAGCTTAGTGGCAGACGAGCAGTACTTC.

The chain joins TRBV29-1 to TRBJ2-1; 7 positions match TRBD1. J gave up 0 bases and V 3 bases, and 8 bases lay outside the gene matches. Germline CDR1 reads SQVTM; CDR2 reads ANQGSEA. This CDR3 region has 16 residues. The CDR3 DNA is TGCAGCGTTGAGGGGGACCGGGACAGCTCCTACAATGAGCAGTTCTTC. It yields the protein CSVEGDRDSSYNEQFF.

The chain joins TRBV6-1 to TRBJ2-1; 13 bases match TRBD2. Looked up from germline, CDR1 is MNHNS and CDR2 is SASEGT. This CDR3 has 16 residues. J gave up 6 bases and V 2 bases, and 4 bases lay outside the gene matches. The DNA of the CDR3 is TGTGCCAGCAGTGAAATCACTAGCGGGGGGGCCAATGAGCAGTTCTTC. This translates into CASSEITSGGANEQFF.

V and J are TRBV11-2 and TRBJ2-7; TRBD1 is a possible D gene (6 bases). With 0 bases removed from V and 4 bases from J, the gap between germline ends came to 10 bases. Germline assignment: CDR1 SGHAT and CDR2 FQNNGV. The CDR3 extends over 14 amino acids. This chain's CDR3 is CASSLEAGEYEQYF. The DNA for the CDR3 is TGTGCCAGCAGCTTAGAGGCAGGGGAATACGAGCAGTACTTC.

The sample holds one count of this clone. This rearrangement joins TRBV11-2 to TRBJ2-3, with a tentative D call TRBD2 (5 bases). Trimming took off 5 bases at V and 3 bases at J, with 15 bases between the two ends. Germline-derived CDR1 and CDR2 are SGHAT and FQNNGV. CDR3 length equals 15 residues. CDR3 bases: TGTGCCAGCAGCCCTACCCTTACGGGGACAGATACGCAGTATTTT. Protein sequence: CASSPTLTGTDTQYF.

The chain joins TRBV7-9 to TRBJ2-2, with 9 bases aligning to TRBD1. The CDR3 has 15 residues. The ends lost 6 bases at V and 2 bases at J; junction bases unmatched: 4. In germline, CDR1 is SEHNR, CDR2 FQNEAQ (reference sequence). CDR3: CASRTTGGNTGELFF. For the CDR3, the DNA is TGTGCCAGCAGGACTACAGGGGGCAACACCGGGGAGCTGTTTTTT. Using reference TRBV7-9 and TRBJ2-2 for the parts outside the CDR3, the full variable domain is DTGVSQNPRHKITKRGQNVTFRCDPISEHNRLYWYRQTLGQGPEFLTYFQNEAQLEKSRLLSDRFSAERPKGSFSTLEIQRTEQGDSAMYLCASRTTGGNTGELFFGEGSRLTVL.

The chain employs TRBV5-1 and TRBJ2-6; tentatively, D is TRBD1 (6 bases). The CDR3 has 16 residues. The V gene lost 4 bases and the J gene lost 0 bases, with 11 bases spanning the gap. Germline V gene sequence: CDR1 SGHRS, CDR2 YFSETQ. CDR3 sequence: CASSVDSRSGANVLTF. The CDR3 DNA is TGCGCCAGCAGCGTGGACAGCCGCTCTGGGGCCAACGTCCTGACTTTC.

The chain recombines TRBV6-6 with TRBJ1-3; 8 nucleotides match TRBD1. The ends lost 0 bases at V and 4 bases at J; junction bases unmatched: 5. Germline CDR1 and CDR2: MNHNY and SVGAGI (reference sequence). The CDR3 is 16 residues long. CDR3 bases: TGTGCCAGCAGTTACTCGCCGGACAGGGAGGGAAACACCATATATTTT. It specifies CASSYSPDREGNTIYF.

As DNA, the CDR3 is TGCGCCAGCAGCCAAGTCCTCGAGGGCACCGAGCAGTACTTC. It translates to CASSQVLEGTEQYF. The rearrangement links TRBV4-3 to TRBJ2-7; maybe TRBD2 (5 bases). This CDR3 spans 14 amino acids. Germline CDR1 LGHNA, CDR2 YSLEER. Trimming pared 1 base from V and 6 bases from J, leaving 13 bases between.

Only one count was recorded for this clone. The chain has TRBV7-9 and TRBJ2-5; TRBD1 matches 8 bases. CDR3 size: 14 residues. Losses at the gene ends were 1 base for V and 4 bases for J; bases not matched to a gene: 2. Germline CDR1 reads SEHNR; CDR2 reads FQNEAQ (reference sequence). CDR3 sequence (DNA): TGTGCCAGCAGCTTAGGGCAGGGGGCAGAGACCCAGTACTTC. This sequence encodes CASSLGQGAETQYF. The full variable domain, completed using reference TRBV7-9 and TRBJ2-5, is DTGVSQNPRHKITKRGQNVTFRCDPISEHNRLYWYRQTLGQGPEFLTYFQNEAQLEKSRLLSDRFSAERPKGSFSTLEIQRTEQGDSAMYLCASSLGQGAETQYFGPGTRLLVL.

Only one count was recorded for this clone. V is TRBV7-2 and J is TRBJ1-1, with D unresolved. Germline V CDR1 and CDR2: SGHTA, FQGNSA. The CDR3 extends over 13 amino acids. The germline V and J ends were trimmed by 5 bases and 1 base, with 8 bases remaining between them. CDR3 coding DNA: TGTGCCAGCAGCCTGACACGGAACACTGAAGCTTTCTTT. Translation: CASSLTRNTEAFF. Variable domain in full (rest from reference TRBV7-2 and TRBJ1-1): GAGVSQSPSNKVTEKGKDVELRCDPISGHTALYWYRQSLGQGLEFLIYFQGNSAPDKSGLPSDRFSAERTGGSVSTLTIQRTQQEDSAVYLCASSLTRNTEAFFGQGTRLTVV.

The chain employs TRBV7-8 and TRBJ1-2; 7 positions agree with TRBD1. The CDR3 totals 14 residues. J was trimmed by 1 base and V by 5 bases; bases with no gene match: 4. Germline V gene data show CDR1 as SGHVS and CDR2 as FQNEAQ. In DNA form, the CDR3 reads TGTGCCAGCAGCCCGGGACAGCTTAACTATGGCTACACCTTC. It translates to CASSPGQLNYGYTF.

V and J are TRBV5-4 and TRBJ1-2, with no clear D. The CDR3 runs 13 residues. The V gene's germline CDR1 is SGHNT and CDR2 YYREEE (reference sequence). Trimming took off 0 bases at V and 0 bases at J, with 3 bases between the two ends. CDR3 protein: CASSLVSNYGYTF. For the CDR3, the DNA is TGTGCCAGCAGCTTGGTATCTAACTATGGCTACACCTTC.

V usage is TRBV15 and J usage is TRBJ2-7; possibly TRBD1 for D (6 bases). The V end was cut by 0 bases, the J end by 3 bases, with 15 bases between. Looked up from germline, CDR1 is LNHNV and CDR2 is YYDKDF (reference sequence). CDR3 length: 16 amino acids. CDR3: CATSRDVDRPVYEQYF. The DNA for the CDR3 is TGTGCCACCAGCAGAGATGTGGACAGACCCGTCTACGAGCAGTACTTC.

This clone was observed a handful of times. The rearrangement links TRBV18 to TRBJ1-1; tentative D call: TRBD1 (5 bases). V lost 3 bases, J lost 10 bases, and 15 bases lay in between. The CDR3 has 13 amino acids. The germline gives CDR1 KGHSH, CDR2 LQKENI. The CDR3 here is CASSPSKQGGAFF. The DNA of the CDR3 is TGTGCCAGCTCACCTTCAAAGCAGGGTGGAGCTTTCTTT.

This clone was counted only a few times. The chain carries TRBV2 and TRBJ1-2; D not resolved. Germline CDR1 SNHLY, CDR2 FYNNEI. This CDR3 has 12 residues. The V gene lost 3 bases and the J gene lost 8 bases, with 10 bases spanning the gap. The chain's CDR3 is CASSEDFQGYTF. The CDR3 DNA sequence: TGTGCCAGCAGTGAGGACTTTCAGGGCTACACCTTC.

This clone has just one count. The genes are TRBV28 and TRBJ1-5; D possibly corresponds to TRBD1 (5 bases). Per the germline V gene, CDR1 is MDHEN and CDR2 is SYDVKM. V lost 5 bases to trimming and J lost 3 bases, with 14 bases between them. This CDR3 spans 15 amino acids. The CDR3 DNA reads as TGTGCCAGCAGTCCGATGACAGATATCAATCAGCCCCAGCATTTT. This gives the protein CASSPMTDINQPQHF.

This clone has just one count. The CDR3 DNA is TGCGCCAGCAGCCCGCTAGCGGGGGGGCGAGAGACCCAGTACTTC. Its translation: CASSPLAGGRETQYF. The rearrangement uses TRBV5-1 and TRBJ2-5, with 12 bases identical to TRBD2. The length of the CDR3 is 15 residues. The ends lost 4 bases at V and 4 bases at J; junction bases unmatched: 5. Germline CDR1 SGHRS, CDR2 YFSETQ.

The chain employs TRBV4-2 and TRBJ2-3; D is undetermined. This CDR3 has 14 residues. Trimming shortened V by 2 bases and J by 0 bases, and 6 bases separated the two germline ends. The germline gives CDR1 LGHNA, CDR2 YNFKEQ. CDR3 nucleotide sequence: TGTGCCAGCAGCCAAACGCAGAGCACAGATACGCAGTATTTT. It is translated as CASSQTQSTDTQYF.

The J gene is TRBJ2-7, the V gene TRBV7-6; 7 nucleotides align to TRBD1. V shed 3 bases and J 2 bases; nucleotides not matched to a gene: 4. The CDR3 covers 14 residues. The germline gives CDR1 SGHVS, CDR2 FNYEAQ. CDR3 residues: CASSLGQRPYEQYF. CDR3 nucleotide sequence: TGTGCCAGCAGCTTGGGACAGAGACCCTACGAGCAGTACTTC. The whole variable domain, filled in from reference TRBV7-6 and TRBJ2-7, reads GAGVSQSPRYKVTKRGQDVALRCDPISGHVSLYWYRQALGQGPEFLTYFNYEAQQDKSGLPNDRFSAERPEGSISTLTIQRTEQRDSAMYRCASSLGQRPYEQYFGPGTRLTVT.